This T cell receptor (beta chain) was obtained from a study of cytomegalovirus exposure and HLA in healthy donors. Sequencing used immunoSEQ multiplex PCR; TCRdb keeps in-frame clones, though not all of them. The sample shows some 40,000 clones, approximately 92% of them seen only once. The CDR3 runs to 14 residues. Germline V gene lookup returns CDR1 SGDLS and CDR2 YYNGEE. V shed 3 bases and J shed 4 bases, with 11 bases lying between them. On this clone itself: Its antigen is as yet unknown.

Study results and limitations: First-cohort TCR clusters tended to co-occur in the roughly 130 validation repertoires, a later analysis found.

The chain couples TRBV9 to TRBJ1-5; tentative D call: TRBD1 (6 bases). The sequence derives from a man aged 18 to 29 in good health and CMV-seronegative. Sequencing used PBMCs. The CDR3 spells CASSAAGVNQPQHF. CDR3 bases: TGTGCCAGCAGCGCGGCAGGGGTAAATCAGCCCCAGCATTTT.